This passage covers 4 T cell receptor beta chains from one sample sequenced in a study of control samples from healthy donors and cancer patients. Assay used: immunoSEQ multiplex PCR; TCRdb lists only in-frame clones, some missing. The table lists tens of thousands of clones, roughly 90% of them singletons. Sequencing was performed on PBMCs. These TCRs come from a man aged 25-45 years with colorectal cancer.

The chain couples TRBV30 to TRBJ2-5, with 7 positions matching TRBD2. Per germline, CDR1 GTSNPN and CDR2 SVGIG (reference sequence). The V and J ends lost 8 bases and 4 bases, in that order; junction bases with no gene match: 13. This CDR3 region has 14 residues. The CDR3 spells CARSSGVGGETQYF. CDR3 nucleotide sequence: TGTGCCCGAAGCAGCGGGGTTGGAGGAGAGACCCAGTACTTC.

V usage is TRBV14 and J usage is TRBJ2-1, with D unclear. The CDR3 covers 18 residues. V was cut by 1 base and J by 4 bases, with 20 bases left in between. Germline loops: CDR1 SGHDN, CDR2 FVKESK. The CDR3 here is CASSQGPWIGASYNEQFF. For the CDR3, the DNA is TGTGCCAGCAGCCAAGGCCCGTGGATCGGAGCCTCATACAATGAGCAGTTCTTC.

The chain has TRBV4-3 and TRBJ1-1, with D hard to call. There are 13 residues in the CDR3. Germline V gives CDR1 LGHNA, CDR2 YSLEER. V lost 0 bases, J lost 9 bases, and 11 bases lay in between. CDR3 loop: CASSQDLEGKAFF. CDR3 coding DNA: TGCGCCAGCAGCCAAGATTTAGAGGGAAAAGCTTTCTTT.

This clone was detected only once. Other DNA sequences in the sample encode the same CDR3. V gene TRBV25-1 combines with J gene TRBJ1-1; D gene uncertain. The V end lost 4 bases, the J end lost 1 base, and 10 bases lay between the germline ends. The CDR3 length is 14 residues. Per the germline V gene, CDR1 is MGHDK and CDR2 is SYGVNS. The CDR3 is CASSANPKNTEAFF. The CDR3 DNA is TGTGCCAGCAGTGCCAATCCCAAGAACACTGAAGCTTTCTTT.